This T cell receptor (beta chain) was sequenced in a study of cytomegalovirus exposure and HLA in healthy donors. Regarding the study as a whole: DRB1 showed the most TCR associations and HLA-C the fewest in a later analysis, as rates varied by HLA locus. Across donors, most TCRs were seen rarely, yet some public ones were widespread. Later genetic work tied a missense DCLRE1C variant to beta-chain V and J trimming.

To note about this clone: Its cognate antigen is unknown.

Both 60 Vbeta primers and 13 Jbeta primers went into the PCR. The data were produced by immunoSEQ multiplex PCR, yet TCRdb's version contains in-frame clones alone and is incomplete. The data contain about 180,000 clones, around 80% of them seen just once; the ten biggest clones take up about 4%. This TCR came from a woman in her sixties in good health and CMV-seropositive. The material sequenced was PBMCs.

The CDR3 region is CASGFWTGGFGGYTF. The CDR3 bases are TGTGCCAGCGGGTTTTGGACAGGGGGCTTCGGGGGCTACACCTTC. The V call is TRBV27, the J call TRBJ1-2; TRBD1 aligns across 11 bases. Losses at the gene ends were 8 bases for V and 8 bases for J; bases not matched to a gene: 13. Germline V gene data show CDR1 as MNHEY and CDR2 as SMNVEV (reference sequence). This CDR3 region has 15 residues.